These 15 T cell receptor beta chains were sequenced from one sample in a study of blood T cell repertoires in COVID-19. Data came from immunoSEQ multiplex PCR; TCRdb stores just in-frame clones and leaves some out. The sample contains about 170,000 clones, 80% to 95% of which appear only once. Sequences were obtained from peripheral blood. The receptors here all came from a woman between 45 and 65 years old with acute or convalescent COVID-19.

V is TRBV30 and J is TRBJ1-4; D remains ambiguous. From germline, CDR1 is GTSNPN and CDR2 SVGIG (reference sequence). The CDR3 totals 17 residues. With 0 bases removed from V and 0 bases from J, the gap between germline ends came to 14 bases. CDR3 sequence: CAWSVGRAFATNEKLFF. The CDR3 DNA follows: TGTGCCTGGAGTGTGGGGAGGGCCTTTGCAACTAATGAAAAACTGTTTTTT.

The gene calls are TRBV2 and TRBJ1-5; 10 bases are shared with TRBD1. Trimming removed 5 bases from V and 8 bases from J; junction bases left unmatched: 6. This CDR3 is built from 14 residues. CDR1 is SNHLY, CDR2 FYNNEI, per germline. DNA of the CDR3: TGTGCCAGCAGTCCCGGGACAGGGGTCGAGCCCCAGCATTTT. Encoded protein: CASSPGTGVEPQHF.

The CDR3 bases are TGTGCCAGCAGTTTATTGGGTGAGGGGGCGCTTGAAAAACTGTTTTTT. Translated: CASSLLGEGALEKLFF. The chain joins TRBV28 to TRBJ1-4, with 7 bases fitting TRBD1. Unmatched junction bases numbered 9, after V lost 1 base and J lost 7 bases. The CDR3 loop spans 16 amino acids. The germline V gene has CDR1 MDHEN and CDR2 SYDVKM.

J is TRBJ2-1 and V is TRBV7-9, with 8 positions matching TRBD2. The CDR3 runs 15 residues. The ends lost 2 bases at V and 5 bases at J; junction bases unmatched: 5. Looked up from germline, CDR1 is SEHNR and CDR2 is FQNEAQ (reference sequence). The CDR3 DNA reads TGTGCCAGCAGCTTACGGGGCGGGAGGAACAATGAGCAGTTCTTC. Translation: CASSLRGGRNNEQFF.

The chain couples TRBV28 to TRBJ2-5; weak D call: TRBD1 (6 bases). The V gene's germline CDR1 is MDHEN and CDR2 SYDVKM. The CDR3 is made up of 14 amino acids. With 4 bases removed from V and 5 bases from J, the gap between germline ends came to 14 bases. Here the CDR3 DNA reads TGTGCCAGCAGTTCATTCAGGGGCTGGGAGACCCAGTACTTC. This encodes CASSSFRGWETQYF.

CDR3 in DNA: TGCGCCAGCACGCGGGGACAGGGGGCAGGCACTGAAGCTTTCTTT. Amino acids: CASTRGQGAGTEAFF. The chain joins TRBV5-1 to TRBJ1-1; TRBD1 matches at 12 bases. This CDR3 contains 15 residues. CDR1 and CDR2 from the germline V gene are SGHRS and YFSETQ. V shed 6 bases, J shed 4 bases, and the junction held 7 bases outside the gene matches. Drawing the rest from reference TRBV5-1 and TRBJ1-1, the complete variable domain is KAGVTQTPRYLIKTRGQQVTLSCSPISGHRSVSWYQQTPGQGLQFLFEYFSETQRNKGNFPGRFSGRQFSNSRSEMNVSTLELGDSALYLCASTRGQGAGTEAFFGQGTRLTVV.

This chain connects TRBV7-9 to TRBJ2-1; D may be TRBD1 (6 bases). This CDR3 comprises 17 residues. V lost 3 bases, J lost 0 bases, and 15 bases lay in between. The germline V gene has CDR1 SEHNR and CDR2 FQNEAQ (reference sequence). The CDR3: CASSLGHLLSSYNEQFF. The CDR3 DNA reads TGTGCCAGCAGCTTGGGACACCTCCTGAGCTCCTACAATGAGCAGTTCTTC.

The chain couples TRBV14 to TRBJ2-3; tentatively, D is TRBD2 (7 bases). This CDR3 region has 16 residues. Germline V gene sequence: CDR1 SGHDN, CDR2 FVKESK. V lost 0 bases, J lost 4 bases, and 14 bases lay in between. This CDR3 is CASSQEGGASADTQYF. DNA for the CDR3: TGTGCCAGCAGCCAAGAAGGGGGGGCAAGTGCAGATACGCAGTATTTT.

The V call is TRBV11-3, the J call TRBJ2-7, with 8 bases lining up with TRBD2. There are 15 residues in the CDR3. Germline values: CDR1 SGHNT, CDR2 YENEEA. The V gene end was trimmed by 3 bases and the J gene end by 2 bases; junction bases not matched to a gene: 6. The DNA for the CDR3 is TGTGCCAGCAGCTTGAAAGCTAGCGGGCCCTACGAGCAGTACTTC. Encoded protein: CASSLKASGPYEQYF.

The CDR3 DNA sequence: TGTGCCAGCAGCCTTGTCAGGGAGAACACTGAAGCTTTCTTT. Protein product: CASSLVRENTEAFF. The rearrangement links TRBV5-4 to TRBJ1-1; possibly TRBD1 for D (5 bases). This CDR3 region has 14 residues. V was clipped by 4 bases and J by 1 base, with 11 bases between them. Germline CDR1 SGHNT, CDR2 YYREEE (reference sequence).

The CDR3 nucleotides are TGCGCCAGCAGCCAAGAAGGGGGGACTAGCAGCTCCTACGAGCAGTACTTC. Residues: CASSQEGGTSSSYEQYF. The chain uses TRBV4-1 and TRBJ2-7; TRBD2 matches at 9 bases. The CDR3 runs 17 residues. Germline V gene sequence: CDR1 MGHRA, CDR2 YSYEKL. J gave up 0 bases and V 0 bases, and 6 bases lay outside the gene matches.

The chain is built from TRBV15 and TRBJ2-7; 10 positions agree with TRBD1. CDR1 is LNHNV and CDR2 is YYDKDF in the germline V gene (reference sequence). Trimming removed 4 bases from V and 6 bases from J; junction bases left unmatched: 6. The CDR3 runs to 14 residues. The CDR3 DNA sequence: TGTGCCACCAGCACGTGGGGACAGGGGCTCGAGCAGTACTTC. This encodes CATSTWGQGLEQYF.

The chain recombines TRBV7-8 with TRBJ2-3; TRBD2 matches 8 bases. V shed 5 bases and J 0 bases; nucleotides not matched to a gene: 10. Germline V gene sequence: CDR1 SGHVS, CDR2 FQNEAQ. This CDR3 region has 17 residues. CDR3 in DNA: TGTGCCAGCAGCCGAGCCCCTGGCGGGGGGAGCACAGATACGCAGTATTTT. This encodes CASSRAPGGGSTDTQYF.

The chain joins TRBV24-1 to TRBJ1-3; no firm D call. Germline V gene lookup returns CDR1 KGHDR and CDR2 SFDVKD. V was cut by 3 bases and J by 4 bases, with 9 bases left in between. This CDR3 is 14 amino acids long. DNA for the CDR3: TGTGCCACCAGTGATCCCTTCCCCGGAAACACCATATATTTT. This encodes CATSDPFPGNTIYF.

The chain combines TRBV28 with TRBJ1-5, with 9 bases lining up with TRBD1. The CDR3 totals 13 residues. The junction had 6 bases not matched to a gene; V was cut back by 10 bases and J by 5 bases. Germline V gene sequence: CDR1 MDHEN, CDR2 SYDVKM. CDR3 bases: TGTGCCATCACCGGGACAGGGTATCAGCCCCAGCATTTT. Protein sequence: CAITGTGYQPQHF.